This T cell receptor beta chain emerged from a study of cytotoxic CD8 clonotypes in ibrutinib-treated CLL (dated by TCRdb to the early 2020s). Background on the whole study: In this cohort, approximately 15 patients were treatment-naive and roughly ten were relapsed/refractory, while some 17 had unmutated IGHV. Partial responses were observed in some 24 patients and complete responses in 2; after a median follow-up of roughly 72 months, remission was maintained in approximately 14 patients and progression was observed in approximately 12. Cryopreserved peripheral blood mononuclear cells were obtained prior to treatment, at the time of response, and at either disease progression or sustained remission. Samples at response were collected after a median of approximately twelve months of treatment, with a range of about 6 to 40 months. On average, each sample yielded about 250,000 productive templates and 94,082 productive rearrangements. Longitudinal samples were available for about 30% of the 86 trial participants.

Paper-wide results and their limitations: At baseline, clonality was higher than in age-matched healthy donors and showed a strong correlation with circulating CD8+ T-cell counts. At ibrutinib response clonality went up, during sustained remission it held steady, and at progression it dropped back toward baseline. Sampling times were not matched between patients in sustained remission and patients whose disease was progressing, and lymph node repertoires were not examined. Public clonotypes were found to be uncommon and were observed to contract or remain stable during treatment; the increase in clonality was shown to reflect expansion of private clonotypes at ibrutinib response.

The germline V gene provides CDR1 SQVTM and CDR2 ANQGSEA. The V end gives up 4 bases and the J end 11 bases, leaving 7 bases in the junction not matched to a gene. Spanning cysteine to phenylalanine, the CDR3 consists of 12 amino acids. Only the CDR3 region is kept as DNA, spanning 36 bases read in frame from base 1. Around 2 micrograms of genomic DNA were extracted from cryopreserved PBMCs for TCR beta library preparation. Longitudinal blood samples from CLL patients receiving ibrutinib monotherapy were subjected to high-throughput TCR beta sequencing. The patients took part in an open-label, single-center phase 2 trial of ibrutinib monotherapy. A MiSeq instrument was used for deep resolution sequencing, which targeted depths ranging from 1 in 1 million up to 1 in 200,000 T cells, with coverage averaging 10x for each clonotype. TCR beta libraries were generated with the immunoSEQ hsTCRB Kit. The source study handled its data this way. The data were analyzed with ImmunoSEQ Analyzer and ImmunoSEQ Data Assistant, and V, D and J gene assignments followed IMGT definitions. Clonality, with values ranging from 0 to 1, was calculated as one minus the normalized Shannon entropy of productive rearrangement frequencies. Only overrepresented clonotypes making up at least 0.05% of each patient's repertoire were included in the public clonotype analysis. About a dozen age-matched healthy donor repertoires from immuneACCESS served as clonality controls. TCRdb limited this immuneACCESS table to in-frame rearrangements with V and J called. A share of clones is missing; checked studies link under half to unresolved V genes, and the rest is unexplained. That table gives V, J and clone size, and the DNA gave D and trimming. Present in this sample are approximately 300,000 clones, around four fifths of which were seen just once. The top ten clones comprise 6.7% of the sample.

With respect to this clone: What this receptor recognizes is not known. Nothing much larger sits one base from this clone, and base qualities are not available.

Specimen: PBMCs, collected before ibrutinib treatment. This clonotype originated in a human donor with chronic lymphocytic leukemia. The chain couples TRBV29-1 to TRBJ1-5, and TRBD1 matches 8 of the central bases. The CDR3 has the sequence CSVVSGGKAQHF. The bases are TGCAGCGTTGTGTCAGGGGGCAAAGCCCAGCATTTT. Supplemented by the reference TRBV29-1 and TRBJ1-5 proteins around the CDR3, the complete variable domain is SAVISQKPSRDICQRGTSLTIQCQVDSQVTMMFWYRQQPGQSLTLIATANQGSEATYESGFVIDKFPISRPNLTFSTLTVSNMSPEDSSIYLCSVVSGGKAQHFGDGTRLSIL.